Shown below are 18 T cell receptor beta chains from a single sample sequenced in a study of OX40 agonist ivuxolimab in advanced cancers. Library method: the immunoSEQ multiplex PCR assay. TCRdb holds this immuneACCESS table with in-frame rearrangements only. Some clones are missing; in checked studies, unresolved V genes explain under half, and the rest has no known cause. This sample holds over 35,000 clones; 80% to 90% were observed only once. The ten most abundant clones make up roughly 40% of the sample. Here the sequenced sample was CD4+ or CD8+ T cells sorted from blood, taken in a trial of the OX40 agonist ivuxolimab. These receptors all come from an adult with an advanced solid tumor such as melanoma, head and neck, liver or kidney cancer.

This clone turned up a few times. V is TRBV9 and J is TRBJ1-2, with D perhaps TRBD1 (5 bases). Trimming removed 4 bases at V and 4 bases at J, with 11 bases between. This CDR3 spans 13 amino acids. The V gene's germline CDR1 is SGDLS and CDR2 YYNGEE. The CDR3 DNA is TGTGCCAGCAGCCCCGGGACCTCCTATGGCTACACCTTC. It is translated as CASSPGTSYGYTF.

This clone appeared a few times. The gene calls are TRBV4-1 and TRBJ1-2, with unresolved D. Trimming removed 1 base from V and 2 bases from J, with 8 bases in between. The CDR3 is 14 amino acids. The germline V gene has CDR1 MGHRA and CDR2 YSYEKL. In DNA form, the CDR3 reads TGCGCCAGCAGCCAAGTCGAAGGGAACTATGGCTACACCTTC. The encoded protein is CASSQVEGNYGYTF.

The chain is built from TRBV12-2 and TRBJ1-6; no check of the table's D call, TRBD1, against the DNA was made. TRBV12-2 is tagged as a pseudogene. The CDR3 runs to 17 residues. The CDR3 nucleotides are TGTGCAAGTCGCTTAGCTATCCGAGAACAGATTAATTCACCCCTCCACTTT. The encoded protein is CASRLAIREQINSPLHF.

This clone was observed a single time. The chain recombines TRBV7-2 with TRBJ2-1, with 11 positions matching TRBD2. Germline V CDR1 and CDR2: SGHTA, FQGNSA. Unmatched junction bases numbered 7, after V lost 5 bases and J lost 4 bases. CDR3 length: 16 amino acids. This CDR3 is CASSPRTSGQYNEQFF. The CDR3 coding sequence is TGTGCCAGCAGCCCCCGGACTAGCGGGCAATACAATGAGCAGTTCTTC.

The rearrangement uses TRBV5-1 and TRBJ2-7; D not resolved. V lost 4 bases and J lost 4, with 15 bases in between. Germline V gene lookup returns CDR1 SGHRS and CDR2 YFSETQ. This CDR3 has 14 residues. CDR3: CASSQKSSAYEQYF. CDR3 coding DNA: TGCGCCAGCAGCCAAAAATCGTCAGCATACGAGCAGTACTTC. Filled out from reference TRBV5-1 and TRBJ2-7, the complete variable domain reads KAGVTQTPRYLIKTRGQQVTLSCSPISGHRSVSWYQQTPGQGLQFLFEYFSETQRNKGNFPGRFSGRQFSNSRSEMNVSTLELGDSALYLCASSQKSSAYEQYFGPGTRLTVT.

The CDR3 loop reads CASSGQVRQPQHF. DNA for the CDR3: TGTGCCAGCAGTGGACAGGTTCGTCAGCCCCAGCATTTT. This chain joins TRBV6-1 and TRBJ1-5; D is possibly TRBD1 (6 bases). V shed 4 bases and J shed 6 bases, with 10 bases lying between them. The CDR3 has 13 residues. The germline V gene has CDR1 MNHNS and CDR2 SASEGT.

V is TRBV6-6 and J is TRBJ2-3; D gene unclear. Deletions cut 4 bases from V and 7 bases from J, with 12 bases between. Germline V gives CDR1 MNHNY, CDR2 SVGAGI (reference sequence). The CDR3 is 13 amino acids. The CDR3 protein is CASSSDARNTQYF. For the CDR3, the DNA is TGTGCCAGCAGTTCGGACGCCCGCAATACGCAGTATTTT.

V usage is TRBV19 and J usage is TRBJ2-1, with 7 nucleotides matching TRBD1. The germline V gene has CDR1 LNHDA and CDR2 SQIVND (reference sequence). V shed 5 bases, J shed 9 bases, and the junction held 13 bases outside the gene matches. This CDR3 region has 15 residues. The CDR3 DNA sequence: TGTGCCAGTAGTGTCTCTCGACAGGGATGGGCTGAGCAGTTCTTC. Residues: CASSVSRQGWAEQFF.

The chain has TRBV7-9 and TRBJ2-2; D unresolved. V gave up 5 bases and J gave up 4 bases, with 20 bases separating them. The CDR3 totals 17 residues. Germline V gene lookup returns CDR1 SEHNR and CDR2 FQNEAQ (reference sequence). CDR3 region: CASSPDGPTGATGELFF. The DNA of the CDR3 is TGTGCCAGCAGCCCGGACGGGCCTACTGGAGCCACCGGGGAGCTGTTTTTT.

The chain joins TRBV7-2 to TRBJ2-3, with 7 bases aligning to TRBD2. The CDR3 extends over 15 amino acids. Germline CDR1 is SGHTA and CDR2 is FQGNSA. V lost 1 base, J lost 4 bases, and 5 bases stayed unmatched. CDR3 nucleotide sequence: TGTGCCAGCAGCTTAGTGGGGGGGGAAGCAGATACGCAGTATTTT. The encoded protein is CASSLVGGEADTQYF. Looking up the rest from reference TRBV7-2 and TRBJ2-3 gives the full variable domain: GAGVSQSPSNKVTEKGKDVELRCDPISGHTALYWYRQSLGQGLEFLIYFQGNSAPDKSGLPSDRFSAERTGGSVSTLTIQRTQQEDSAVYLCASSLVGGEADTQYFGPGTRLTVL.

This clone was recorded only once. The chain uses TRBV5-6 and TRBJ2-7; TRBD2 might be the D (5 bases). Germline CDR1 reads SGHDT; CDR2 reads YYEEEE. The length of the CDR3 is 12 residues. The V and J ends lost 5 bases and 0 bases respectively, with 6 bases between them. Written as DNA, the CDR3 is TGTGCCAGCAGGGGGAGCTCCTACGAGCAGTACTTC. Translated, it gives CASRGSSYEQYF.

The gene calls are TRBV19 and TRBJ1-5; D ambiguous. This CDR3 has 16 residues. V lost 9 bases to trimming and J lost 7 bases, with 25 bases between them. The germline CDR1 and CDR2 sequences are LNHDA and SQIVND (reference sequence). Here the CDR3 reads CASLSRDTGSSQPQHF. The CDR3 coding sequence is TGTGCCAGCCTCTCAAGGGATACCGGGTCGTCACAGCCCCAGCATTTT.

The V and J genes are TRBV28 and TRBJ2-1, with D perhaps matching TRBD2 (6 bases). Germline V lookup: CDR1 MDHEN, CDR2 SYDVKM. The CDR3 spans 15 residues. The V and J ends lost 8 bases and 6 bases respectively, with 20 bases between them. The CDR3 loop reads CASAHVGGARNEQFF. In DNA, the CDR3 is TGTGCCAGCGCCCACGTGGGCGGGGCCCGCAATGAGCAGTTCTTC.

About this clone itself: The junction does not match germline at one end; this may be a read error. The chain uses TRBV4-1 and TRBJ2-2; D might be TRBD1 (6 bases). This CDR3 has 14 residues. CDR1 and CDR2 from the germline V gene are MGHRA and YSYEKL. The CDR3 spells CASSQGQLTGELFF. The CDR3 DNA follows: TGCGCCAGCAGTCAAGGACAGCTTACCGGGGAGCTGTTTTTT.

The chain combines TRBV18 with TRBJ2-5; D is perhaps TRBD1 or TRBD2 (7 bases each). The DNA end favors TRBJ2-7, so the J call may be wrong. CDR1 is KGHSH and CDR2 is LQKENI in the germline V gene. The CDR3 covers 17 residues. DNA of the CDR3: TGTGCCAGCTCACCAGGGCGGGGAGGGGGCGCCTCCTACGAGCAGTACTTC. Translating it yields CASSPGRGGGASYEQYF.

The V call is TRBV7-6, the J call TRBJ2-1; 12 bases are shared with TRBD2. This CDR3 is 18 amino acids long. Per germline, CDR1 SGHVS and CDR2 FNYEAQ. Unmatched junction bases numbered 13, after V lost 7 bases and J lost 3 bases. CDR3 residues: CASTPEVLAGGIYNEQFF. The CDR3 DNA follows: TGTGCCAGCACCCCAGAGGTCCTAGCGGGAGGGATCTACAATGAGCAGTTCTTC.

The chain employs TRBV6-5 and TRBJ1-2; TRBD1 might be the D (6 bases). Germline CDR1 MNHEY, CDR2 SVGAGI. The V end was cut by 2 bases, the J end by 4 bases, with 8 bases between. CDR3 length: 13 amino acids. The CDR3 reads CASSYQGRYGYTF. CDR3 nucleotides: TGTGCCAGCAGTTACCAGGGGCGCTATGGCTACACCTTC.

In this sample, this clone is medium-sized. The junction does not match germline at one end; this may be a read error. This chain joins TRBV7-8 and TRBJ2-7, with D perhaps matching TRBD1 (6 bases). The CDR3 totals 13 residues. Germline V lookup: CDR1 SGHVS, CDR2 FQNEAQ. The CDR3 region is CASSLGLGGEEYF. CDR3 sequence (DNA): TGTGCCAGCAGCCTAGGACTTGGGGGCGAGGAGTACTTC.